Listed below are T cell receptor beta chains from one sample, sequenced in a study of blood T cell repertoires in COVID-19. Sequenced by immunoSEQ multiplex PCR; TCRdb stores in-frame clones only, minus some. Of about 370,000 clones listed, 70% to 90% are singletons. The sample consisted of peripheral blood. These receptor sequences come from a woman aged 25 to 45 with COVID-19, enrolled during active disease. CDR3s include the opening cysteine and the closing phenylalanine or tryptophan. The order of the fields is D gene, V gene, J gene, clone size, CDR3 DNA, CDR3 protein. D genes are given only for firm matches. Expanded clones are given a class, and other clones once, few, many or no size at all.

TRBD2	TRBV5-1	TRBJ2-7	.	TGCGCCAGCAGCTTGGATACGCGGGAGGACGAGCAGTACTTC	CASSLDTREDEQYF
.	TRBV19	TRBJ2-1	.	TGTGCCAGTAGTATGGGGCAGTTTCCCTACAATGAGCAGTTCTTC	CASSMGQFPYNEQFF
TRBD2	TRBV2	TRBJ2-7	.	TGTGCCAGCAGTGCAGGGCGGGAGGTCAGCTCCTACGAGCAGTACTTC	CASSAGREVSSYEQYF
.	TRBV12-2	TRBJ2-1	.	TGTGCAAGTCGCCCTATCGGGCTAGCGATAAACAATGAGCAGTTCTTC	CASRPIGLAINNEQFF
TRBD1	TRBV2	TRBJ2-1	.	TGTGCCAGCGGGGGACAGGGGGCGTATGAGCAGTTCTTC	CASGGQGAYEQFF
TRBD2	TRBV29-1	TRBJ2-1	.	TGCAGCGTGCCCGGACTAGCGGGAGGAAGGAATGAGCAGTTCTTC	CSVPGLAGGRNEQFF
TRBD1	TRBV24-1	TRBJ2-1	.	TGTGCCACCAGTGATTTGGGACAGGGTAGGAATGAGCAGTTCTTC	CATSDLGQGRNEQFF
TRBD1	TRBV5-1	TRBJ2-7	.	TGCGCCAGCAGCTATAGGACAGGGAAATACGAGCAGTACTTC	CASSYRTGKYEQYF
.	TRBV4-3	TRBJ2-7	.	TGCGCCAGCAGCCAAACGGGACTCCCCAACTACGAGCAGTACTTC	CASSQTGLPNYEQYF
TRBD1	TRBV24-1	TRBJ2-4	few	TGTGCCACCAGTGACACCCGGACAGGGTTCATTCAGTACTTC	CATSDTRTGFIQYF
.	TRBV24-1	TRBJ2-4	.	TGTGCCACCAGTGCCTCCGGAGGGGGGGTGAGAAACATTCAGTACTTC	CATSASGGGVRNIQYF
TRBD1	TRBV9	TRBJ2-2	.	TGTGCCAGCAGCCCAACGGCAGGACAGGGGGGTAAGACCGGGGAGCTGTTTTTT	CASSPTAGQGGKTGELFF
TRBD1	TRBV2	TRBJ2-3	.	TGTGCCAGCAGTGAAGTTTGGGACAGGGGAAGAGATACGCAGTATTTT	CASSEVWDRGRDTQYF
TRBD1	TRBV30	TRBJ1-6	few	TGTGCCTACAAGACAGGGGGAGATAATTCACCCCTCCACTTT	CAYKTGGDNSPLHF
.	TRBV19	TRBJ2-7	once	TGTGCCAGTAGTGTCGACAGATATTCCTACGAGCAGTACTTC	CASSVDRYSYEQYF
TRBD1	TRBV6-5	TRBJ1-2	.	TGTGCCAGCAGTTACGAGGGACAGGGAAGCTATGGCTACACCTTC	CASSYEGQGSYGYTF
TRBD1	TRBV3-1/TRBV3-2	TRBJ2-7	.	TGTGCCAGCAGCCAGGGACAGCCTTTGGAGCAGTACTTC	CASSQGQPLEQYF
TRBD1	TRBV25-1	TRBJ1-6	.	TGTGCCAGCAGGGGACAGGGGTATAATTCACCCCTCCACTTT	CASRGQGYNSPLHF
TRBD1	TRBV2	TRBJ2-7	.	TGTGCCAGCAGTAGTTTGGGACAGGCCTACGAGCAGTACTTC	CASSSLGQAYEQYF
TRBD1	TRBV3-1/TRBV3-2	TRBJ1-5	.	TGTGCCAGCAGCCCAAGGCAGGGGGCTCAGCCCCAGCATTTT	CASSPRQGAQPQHF
TRBD2	TRBV23-1	TRBJ2-1	.	TGCGCCAGCAGTCAGGGGGGACTAGCGGGAAACTCCTACAATGAGCAGTTCTTC	CASSQGGLAGNSYNEQFF
.	TRBV2	TRBJ2-1	.	TGTGCCACCAGCCTAAACAATGAGCAGTTCTTC	CATSLNNEQFF
.	TRBV5-3	TRBJ1-1	.	TGTGCCAGAAGCTTGCGGGTCCAAGCTTTCTTT	CARSLRVQAFF
.	TRBV7-9	TRBJ2-2	.	TGTGCCAGCAGCCGATGGGCCACCGGGGAGCTGTTTTTT	CASSRWATGELFF
TRBD2	TRBV6-2/TRBV6-3	TRBJ2-7	.	TGTGCCAGCAGTGGGACTAGTAGCGGGATCCTCCATTCCTACGAGCAGTACTTC	CASSGTSSGILHSYEQYF
.	TRBV4-1	TRBJ1-4	once	TGCGCCAGCAGCCAAGAGGGTCAGGGGATGGGAAAACTGTTTTTT	CASSQEGQGMGKLFF
.	TRBV7-3	TRBJ2-1	.	TGTGCCAGCAGCTTAACGTGGGGCGATGAGCAGTTCTTC	CASSLTWGDEQFF
TRBD1	TRBV2	TRBJ2-7	once	TGTGCCAGCAGTGAAAACAGGGGAAAGGACGAGCAGTACTTC	CASSENRGKDEQYF
.	TRBV9	TRBJ2-3	.	TGTGCCAGCAGCCCCCCCCGAGCGCCGGGGGCAGATACGCAGTATTTT	CASSPPRAPGADTQYF
.	TRBV5-1	TRBJ2-7	.	TGCGCCAGCAGCTTGGTCGGGGACTCCTACGAGCAGTACTTC	CASSLVGDSYEQYF
TRBD1	TRBV11-3	TRBJ2-1	.	TGTGCCAGCAGCTTTACCGGGACAGTGTCCAGCGGGCAGTTCTTC	CASSFTGTVSSGQFF
.	TRBV7-2	TRBJ2-5	once	TGTGCCAGCAGCTTAGGGCCAGGGGTACAAGAGACCCAGTACTTC	CASSLGPGVQETQYF
TRBD2	TRBV11-2	TRBJ2-5	once	TGTGCCAGCAGCTTAGGGGGACTAATGTACCAAGAGACCCAGTACTTC	CASSLGGLMYQETQYF
TRBD2	TRBV10-1	TRBJ2-3	.	TGCGCCAGCAGTGAGTCGACTGGTGGGACTAGCAGAGATACGCAGTATTTT	CASSESTGGTSRDTQYF
TRBD1	TRBV5-1	TRBJ2-2	.	TGCGCCAGCAGCGTAGGGACAGGGTCCTCTGGGACCGGGGAGCTGTTTTTT	CASSVGTGSSGTGELFF
.	TRBV5-1	TRBJ1-6	few	TGCGCCAGCAGCATCGACAGCTCCTATAATTCACCCCTCCACTTT	CASSIDSSYNSPLHF
.	TRBV14	TRBJ1-1	.	TGTGCCAGCAGCCAAGAAGGGCAGGGCGACACTGAAGCTTTCTTT	CASSQEGQGDTEAFF
.	TRBV11-2	TRBJ2-7	once	TGTGCCAGCAGCTTAGGGCGGGCTACCTACGAGCAGTACTTC	CASSLGRATYEQYF
TRBD1	TRBV30	TRBJ2-2	.	TGTGCCTGGGAGACCGGGACAGGGTGGACCGGGGAGCTGTTTTTT	CAWETGTGWTGELFF
.	TRBV5-5	TRBJ2-1	.	TGTGCCAGCAGCCCTCTCACGGGAGTATACAATGAGCAGTTCTTC	CASSPLTGVYNEQFF
TRBD1	TRBV5-1	TRBJ2-5	.	TGCGCCAGCAGCTTGGCTCTGGGGACAGGGAACCAAGAGACCCAGTACTTC	CASSLALGTGNQETQYF
.	TRBV5-4	TRBJ2-1	.	TGTGCCAGCAGCCTGCTGTATCGGGGTAACAATGAGCAGTTCTTC	CASSLLYRGNNEQFF
.	TRBV4-1	TRBJ1-2	.	TGCGCCAGCAGCCTGAGAGCAGGGGATCTTGGGAACTATGGCTACACCTTC	CASSLRAGDLGNYGYTF
.	TRBV21-1	TRBJ2-5	once	TGTGCCAGCAGCATGAGGGGGATTGGTCTTGAGACCCAGTACTTC	CASSMRGIGLETQYF
TRBD2	TRBV2	TRBJ2-7	.	TGTGCCAGCAGTGAAAGAAGCGGGAGGGGGTACGAGCAGTACTTC	CASSERSGRGYEQYF
.	TRBV27	TRBJ2-7	.	TGTGCCAGCAGTCCGGACCCCGGGGGATCCTTGGCCTACGAGCAGTACTTC	CASSPDPGGSLAYEQYF
.	TRBV18	TRBJ1-4	.	TGTGCCAGCTCACCACCGGAAGGGGGTAATGAAAAACTGTTTTTT	CASSPPEGGNEKLFF
TRBD2	TRBV7-2	TRBJ2-1	.	TGTGCCAGCAGCTTAAGTCTAGCGGAAACTGAGCAGTTCTTC	CASSLSLAETEQFF
.	TRBV19	TRBJ1-5	.	TGTGCCAGTAGATTCGTACTGCCAGGGCCCCGCCAGCCCCAGCATTTT	CASRFVLPGPRQPQHF
TRBD2	TRBV10-3	TRBJ2-1	.	TGTGCCATCAGTGGGGGCCTGCTGGCTAGCGGGAGGGGGGATGAGCAGTTCTTC	CAISGGLLASGRGDEQFF
TRBD2	TRBV25-1	TRBJ2-3	few	TGTGCCAGCAGACAGCGGGAGGGCACAGATACGCAGTATTTT	CASRQREGTDTQYF
.	TRBV28	TRBJ2-3	.	TGTGCCAGCAGTTTGAGTGGGAGCGCAGATACGCAGTATTTT	CASSLSGSADTQYF